The entry below describes one T cell receptor beta chain. Its antigen is as yet unknown. A much larger clone differs by one base, so this may be a read error. The data are from a study of T cells in Graves' hyperthyroidism and ophthalmopathy. Study-wide findings and caveats: Using 13 V-J features, a model discriminated ophthalmopathy from stable hyperthyroidism. Model predictions of ophthalmopathy came a median approximately 6.8 months before onset.

Authors of the study amplified TCR beta CDR3 regions from RNA transcripts. In the first-round RT-PCR of the TCR CDR3, the HTBI primer set was used. In TCRdb, the multiplex PCR reads were re-called with MiXCR into one record per CDR3 protein. The repertoire includes more than 550,000 distinct CDR3 sequences, about 45% of them detected once, and less than 9% sits in the top ten. The CDR3 has 16 residues. CDR1 is SEHNR, CDR2 FQNEAQ, per germline (reference sequence). The rearrangement uses TRBV7-9 and TRBJ2-7; possibly TRBD1 or TRBD2 for D (6 bases each). Sequenced: peripheral blood or thyroid tissue (not recorded which). The sequence derives from an adult man with Graves' disease, either hyperthyroidism or ophthalmopathy (not recorded which). The CDR3, as DNA: TGTGCCAGCAGCCAATTGGGGGGCGGGATAGGAGGCGAGCAGCACTTC. Protein: CASSQLGGGIGGEQHF.